Below, 6 T cell receptor beta chains from the same sample are listed, as sequenced in a study of blood T cell repertoires in COVID-19. Sequencing used immunoSEQ multiplex PCR; TCRdb keeps in-frame clones, though not all of them. The sample includes over 65,000 clones, about 88% of them seen just once. Material for sequencing was peripheral blood. These receptors originate from a human donor in a cohort sampled during active COVID-19.

The V call is TRBV5-1, the J call TRBJ2-1, with TRBD2 identical over 10 bases. The J segment lost 4 bases and the V segment lost 4 bases, leaving 5 bases of the junction unmatched. CDR1 and CDR2 (germline): SGHRS, YFSETQ. The CDR3 consists of 15 residues. The CDR3 nucleotides read TGCGCCAGCAGCCCGGAACTAGCGGGGTACAATGAGCAGTTCTTC. Amino acid sequence: CASSPELAGYNEQFF.

V is TRBV2 and J is TRBJ2-7; D possibly corresponds to TRBD2 (5 bases). Trimming pared 7 bases from V and 0 bases from J, leaving 10 bases between. CDR1 and CDR2 (germline): SNHLY, FYNNEI. This CDR3 comprises 13 residues. CDR3 loop: CASTIAHSYEQYF. CDR3 DNA: TGTGCCAGCACCATAGCGCACTCCTACGAGCAGTACTTC.

This chain links TRBV7-2 with TRBJ2-1, with TRBD2 matching over 13 bases. The CDR3 has 15 residues. The germline V gene has CDR1 SGHTA and CDR2 FQGNSA. V lost 1 base, J lost 6 bases, and 0 bases stayed unmatched. The CDR3 reads CASSLGTSGSNEQFF. CDR3 DNA sequence: TGTGCCAGCAGCTTAGGGACTAGCGGGAGCAATGAGCAGTTCTTC. The whole variable domain, filled in from reference TRBV7-2 and TRBJ2-1, reads GAGVSQSPSNKVTEKGKDVELRCDPISGHTALYWYRQSLGQGLEFLIYFQGNSAPDKSGLPSDRFSAERTGGSVSTLTIQRTQQEDSAVYLCASSLGTSGSNEQFFGPGTRLTVL.

The chain recombines TRBV28 with TRBJ1-6; D is ambiguous. V was trimmed by 4 bases and J by 5 bases, leaving 12 bases between them. There are 15 residues in the CDR3. Germline CDR1 MDHEN, CDR2 SYDVKM. In DNA form, the CDR3 reads TGTGCCAGCAGTTCACCCGACGGGAATAATTCACCCCTCCACTTT. Protein: CASSSPDGNNSPLHF.

This chain links TRBV4-2 with TRBJ2-5; D might be TRBD1 (6 bases). In germline, CDR1 is LGHNA, CDR2 YNFKEQ. V lost 0 bases to trimming and J lost 1 base, with 9 bases between them. The CDR3 is 15 amino acids. CDR3 DNA sequence: TGTGCCAGCAGCCAAGATTTCAGGGGCCAAGAGACCCAGTACTTC. It is translated as CASSQDFRGQETQYF.

This clone was seen more than once but under ten times. The chain uses TRBV18 and TRBJ2-7, with 16 bases matching TRBD2. Germline V gives CDR1 KGHSH, CDR2 LQKENI. J gave up 4 bases and V 6 bases, and 9 bases lay outside the gene matches. CDR3 length: 17 amino acids. The CDR3, as DNA: TGTGCCAGCTCCCGGAAGGGACTAGCGGGAGGGGGATACGAGCAGTACTTC. It codes for CASSRKGLAGGGYEQYF.